This T cell receptor (beta chain) is from a study of siplizumab effects on memory and regulatory T cells. The study's findings and limits: A naive or memory phenotype could not be assigned to roughly 75-97% of the proliferating CD4+ or CD8+ clones. Proliferating siplizumab-cultured Tregs lacked confirmed suppressive function. Memory T cells appeared less diverse than naive cells, which seemed to contribute substantially to alloresponse.

After removal of 1 base from V and 3 bases from J, the junction contained 3 bases not matched to a gene. In germline, CDR1 is SGHTA, CDR2 FQGNSA. The CDR3 is 15 residues long. In the case of this clone: Its specificity is not known.

Repertoires were generated with immunoSEQ multiplex PCR, while TCRdb's copy carries only in-frame clones and drops some. The sample consists of roughly 92,000 clones, approximately 93% of them appearing once. The source is a human donor in good health. Sequenced material: non-Treg CD4+ T cells sorted from blood. The gene calls are TRBV7-2 and TRBJ2-3; 8 bases agree with TRBD2. DNA of the CDR3: TGTGCCAGCAGCTTAGGTGGACTAGCAACAGATACGCAGTATTTT. This sequence encodes CASSLGGLATDTQYF.